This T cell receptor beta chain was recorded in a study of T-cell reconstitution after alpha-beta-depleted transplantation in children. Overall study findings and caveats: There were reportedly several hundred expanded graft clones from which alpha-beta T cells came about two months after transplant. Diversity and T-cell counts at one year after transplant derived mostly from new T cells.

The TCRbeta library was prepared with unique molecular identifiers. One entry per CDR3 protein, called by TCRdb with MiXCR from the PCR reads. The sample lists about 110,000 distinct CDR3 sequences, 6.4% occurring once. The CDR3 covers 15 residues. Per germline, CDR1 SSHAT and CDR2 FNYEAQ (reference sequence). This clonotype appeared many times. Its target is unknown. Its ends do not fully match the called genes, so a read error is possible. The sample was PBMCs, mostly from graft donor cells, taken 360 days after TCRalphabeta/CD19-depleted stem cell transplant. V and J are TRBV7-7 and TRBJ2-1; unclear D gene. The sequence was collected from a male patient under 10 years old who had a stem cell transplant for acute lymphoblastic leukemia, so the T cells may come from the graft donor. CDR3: CASSLGFSSYNEQFF. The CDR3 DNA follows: TGTGCTAGCAGCTTGGGTTTCAGCTCCTACAATGAGCAGTTCTTC.